A selection of T cell receptor beta chains follows, all from one sample in a study of T cell responses to AZD1222 COVID-19 vaccine. This table comes from immunoSEQ multiplex PCR, and its TCRdb copy is limited to in-frame clones, with some not included. The repertoire holds nearly 95,000 clones, with around 87% as singletons. Material: peripheral blood, obtained 28 days after the second AZD1222 dose. Receptor source: an adult who received the AZD1222 COVID-19 vaccine. CDR3s include the opening cysteine and the closing phenylalanine or tryptophan. Each record gives: clone size, J gene, V gene, D gene, CDR3 length, CDR3 DNA, CDR3 protein. The D gene is left open where the match is weak. Some rows mark clone size as missing; the rest say once, few, many or name a class of expanded clone.

- TRBJ1-1 TRBV11-2 - 13 TGTGCCAGCAGCTTAGGTGCGGTCACTGAAGCTTTCTTT CASSLGAVTEAFF
- TRBJ1-5 TRBV15 - 14 TGTGCCACCAGCAGAGGGACAGCTAATCAGCCCCAGCATTTT CATSRGTANQPQHF
- TRBJ2-5 TRBV29-1 TRBD2 13 TGCAGCGTCAGACTAGCAGATCAAGAGACCCAGTACTTC CSVRLADQETQYF
- TRBJ2-1 TRBV18 TRBD2 16 TGTGCCAGCTCAGATACTAGCGGGAGTACCTACAATGAGCAGTTCTTC CASSDTSGSTYNEQFF
- TRBJ2-7 TRBV7-9 TRBD1 15 TGTGCCAGCAGAGGACAGGGGGCGGGGTCCTACGAGCAGTACTTC CASRGQGAGSYEQYF
- TRBJ1-3 TRBV5-6 - 15 TGTGCCAGCAGCCTGGGCGGTAACTCTGGAAACACCATATATTTT CASSLGGNSGNTIYF
- TRBJ1-5 TRBV7-9 - 15 TGTGCCAGCAGCCGGGAGGGGCAAATCAATCAGCCCCAGCATTTT CASSREGQINQPQHF
once TRBJ1-5 TRBV4-3 - 16 TGCGCCAGCAGCCAAGATTGGGCCAGGGGTAATCAGCCCCAGCATTTT CASSQDWARGNQPQHF
- TRBJ1-6 TRBV7-2 TRBD1 15 TGTGCCAGCAGCTTAAGGGACAGGGATATATCACCCCTCCACTTT CASSLRDRDISPLHF
- TRBJ1-5 TRBV19 - 15 TGTGCCAGTAGTATAGCGGCGGGGAGCGGTCAGCCCCAGCATTTT CASSIAAGSGQPQHF
- TRBJ2-3 TRBV6-4 - 13 TGTGCCAGCAGTGAACAGGGCACAGATACGCAGTATTTT CASSEQGTDTQYF
- TRBJ1-2 TRBV5-6 - 14 TGTGCCAGCAGATACAGGCCAGGAACGTATGGCTACACCTTC CASRYRPGTYGYTF
- TRBJ1-2 TRBV27 - 15 TGTGCCAGCAGTCCCCGGGGAACGTTTACCTATGGCTACACCTTC CASSPRGTFTYGYTF